The next 17 T cell receptor beta chains were all read from a single sample in a study of blood T cell repertoires in COVID-19. The data were produced by immunoSEQ multiplex PCR, yet TCRdb's version contains in-frame clones alone and is incomplete. In the table there are approximately 60,000 clones, more than 70% of which are singletons. Sequenced: peripheral blood. The receptors here all came from a man between 60 and 75 years old with active or convalescent COVID-19.

The chain uses TRBV7-9 and TRBJ2-1, with D perhaps TRBD2 (6 bases). CDR3 length: 12 amino acids. CDR1 is SEHNR, CDR2 FQNEAQ, per germline (reference sequence). Trimming shortened V by 1 base and J by 15 bases, and 13 bases separated the two germline ends. This CDR3 reads CASSLEVSGRFF. CDR3 DNA: TGTGCCAGCAGCTTAGAGGTTAGCGGCAGGTTCTTC.

The rearrangement uses TRBV5-1 and TRBJ2-7; TRBD1 matches at 9 bases. Per the germline V gene, CDR1 is SGHRS and CDR2 is YFSETQ. V was clipped by 4 bases and J by 6 bases; unmatched bases: 5. The CDR3 has 13 amino acids. CDR3 in amino acids: CASSGTGTGEQYF. CDR3 coding DNA: TGCGCCAGCAGCGGGACAGGGACAGGCGAGCAGTACTTC.

The CDR3 coding sequence is TGTGCCACCAGTGATTCGAGGGATGGGAACACTGAAGCTTTCTTT. As protein: CATSDSRDGNTEAFF. The chain carries TRBV24-1 and TRBJ1-1; no clear D gene. V lost 2 bases to trimming and J lost 1 base, with 10 bases between them. Germline loops: CDR1 KGHDR, CDR2 SFDVKD. This CDR3 comprises 15 residues.

V gene TRBV6-5 combines with J gene TRBJ2-6; a possible D gene is TRBD1 (5 bases). Looked up from germline, CDR1 is MNHEY and CDR2 is SVGAGI. The CDR3 is made up of 15 amino acids. The V end lost 2 bases, the J end lost 4 bases, and 9 bases lay between the germline ends. The CDR3 DNA follows: TGTGCCAGCAGTTACAGGGGCGGAGGGGCCAACGTCCTGACTTTC. Its translation: CASSYRGGGANVLTF.

Concerning this clone itself: Its ends do not fully match the called genes, so a read error is possible. The V and J genes are TRBV2 and TRBJ1-2; D uncertain. The germline V gene encodes CDR1 SNHLY and CDR2 FYNNEI. The CDR3 contains 13 residues. CDR3 sequence reads: CASSEAGSYGYTF. The CDR3 nucleotides are TGTGCCAGCAGTGAAGCCGGGTCGTATGGTTACACCTTC.

The chain is built from TRBV11-3 and TRBJ1-1; no definite D call. Germline values: CDR1 SGHNT, CDR2 YENEEA. CDR3 length: 15 residues. V was trimmed by 1 base and J by 1 base, leaving 10 bases between them. The CDR3 region is CASSLVSGSNTEAFF. CDR3 DNA: TGTGCCAGCAGCTTAGTTTCGGGATCGAACACTGAAGCTTTCTTT.

This chain links TRBV29-1 with TRBJ1-3; 8 bases map to TRBD1. Unmatched junction bases numbered 5, after V lost 6 bases and J lost 4 bases. Germline V gene lookup returns CDR1 SQVTM and CDR2 ANQGSEA. This CDR3 has 13 residues. CDR3 residues: CSVDRGVGNTIYF. The CDR3 DNA reads as TGCAGCGTCGACAGGGGAGTGGGAAACACCATATATTTT.

CDR3 coding DNA: TGTGCCAGCAGTCCCCTTGGCGGGGGAGCCAAAAACATTCAGTACTTC. It codes for CASSPLGGGAKNIQYF. This sequence joins TRBV28 and TRBJ2-4, with 7 bases lining up with TRBD2. The J segment lost 0 bases and the V segment lost 5 bases, leaving 7 bases of the junction unmatched. The germline CDR1 and CDR2 sequences are MDHEN and SYDVKM. CDR3 length equals 16 residues.

The V gene is TRBV18, the J gene TRBJ1-6; the D is unclear. V was clipped by 3 bases and J by 9 bases, with 12 bases between them. Germline V gene lookup returns CDR1 KGHSH and CDR2 LQKENI. The length of the CDR3 is 14 residues. CDR3 protein: CASSPESSGSPLHF. The DNA for the CDR3 is TGTGCCAGCTCACCGGAGTCGTCGGGTTCACCCCTCCACTTT.

This chain joins TRBV5-1 and TRBJ2-2, with D possibly TRBD1 on 7 matching bases. The germline V gene encodes CDR1 SGHRS and CDR2 YFSETQ. The CDR3 contains 15 residues. The germline V and J ends were trimmed by 5 bases and 3 bases, with 14 bases remaining between them. The CDR3 region has the DNA TGCGCCAGCAGTCCGCAGGGGGGTGACACCGGGGAGCTGTTTTTT. It is translated as CASSPQGGDTGELFF.

The rearrangement links TRBV15 to TRBJ2-1, with D tentatively TRBD2 (6 bases). Germline V lookup: CDR1 LNHNV, CDR2 YYDKDF (reference sequence). Trimming removed 5 bases from V and 8 bases from J, with 13 bases in between. The CDR3 is made up of 13 amino acids. The CDR3 sequence is CATSHGSLYEQFF. The DNA of the CDR3 is TGTGCCACCAGCCACGGGAGCCTCTATGAGCAGTTCTTC.

The rearrangement links TRBV28 to TRBJ1-4; 8 nucleotides agree with TRBD1. CDR3 size: 13 residues. The V and J ends lost 6 bases and 17 bases, in that order; junction bases with no gene match: 14. Germline V gives CDR1 MDHEN, CDR2 SYDVKM. DNA of the CDR3: TGTGCCAGCAGCTCTACCATCGGACAGGGCGAATTTTTT. It codes for CASSSTIGQGEFF.

This chain links TRBV29-1 with TRBJ2-1; 8 bases map to TRBD2. CDR1 is SQVTM, CDR2 ANQGSEA, per germline. CDR3 length equals 15 residues. The J segment lost 0 bases and the V segment lost 5 bases, leaving 6 bases of the junction unmatched. The CDR3 reads CSVLVTSGSYNEQFF. The CDR3 bases are TGCAGCGTTCTGGTTACTAGCGGCTCCTACAATGAGCAGTTCTTC.

The V call is TRBV29-1, the J call TRBJ1-2, with TRBD1 matching over 7 bases. Trimming removed 5 bases from V and 3 bases from J; junction bases left unmatched: 12. CDR1 and CDR2 from the germline V gene are SQVTM and ANQGSEA. This CDR3 comprises 15 residues. For the CDR3, the DNA is TGCAGCGTTACTCAGTGGGTAGGGGGCGACTATGGCTACACCTTC. Its translation: CSVTQWVGGDYGYTF.

The chain joins TRBV19 to TRBJ2-1; tentatively, D is TRBD1 (5 bases). Deletions cut 7 bases from V and 6 bases from J, with 10 bases between. The CDR3 runs 12 residues. Germline V gene data show CDR1 as LNHDA and CDR2 as SQIVND (reference sequence). CDR3 loop: CASTHGANEQFF. As DNA, the CDR3 is TGTGCCAGTACCCATGGGGCCAATGAGCAGTTCTTC.

V usage is TRBV7-2 and J usage is TRBJ2-2; tentative D call: TRBD1 (6 bases). The ends were cut back, 0 bases at V and 5 bases at J, with 10 bases in the middle. This CDR3 contains 15 residues. Germline-derived CDR1 and CDR2 are SGHTA and FQGNSA. CDR3 in amino acids: CASSLAPQGTGELFF. Written as DNA, the CDR3 is TGTGCCAGCAGCTTAGCACCCCAGGGGACCGGGGAGCTGTTTTTT.

The chain links TRBV5-4 to TRBJ1-2; a possible D gene is TRBD1 (6 bases). Germline CDR1 is SGHNT and CDR2 is YYREEE (reference sequence). V was clipped by 4 bases and J by 4 bases, with 11 bases between them. The CDR3 sequence is 13 residues long. DNA of the CDR3: TGTGCCAGCAGCCCAGGACAGATCTATGGCTACACCTTC. Amino acids: CASSPGQIYGYTF.